The 16 T cell receptor beta chains below were found in one sample sequenced in a study of shared clonotypes between healthy human individuals. Using immunoSEQ multiplex PCR, the repertoire was profiled, and TCRdb retains in-frame clones only, with some absent. The sample records hundreds of thousands of clones, 73% being singletons. The sequenced sample consisted of memory CD4+ T cells sorted from blood. The subset here: CD45RA-negative fraction. These receptors were obtained from a woman in her twenties or thirties in good health.

J is TRBJ2-3 and V is TRBV9; possible D gene TRBD2, 5 bases. The CDR3 is 15 residues long. The germline V gene encodes CDR1 SGDLS and CDR2 YYNGEE. Trimming took off 1 base at V and 2 bases at J, with 11 bases between the two ends. CDR3 in amino acids: CASSVTSGPTDTQYF. CDR3 nucleotide sequence: TGTGCCAGCAGCGTAACGAGCGGACCCACAGATACGCAGTATTTT.

The CDR3 nucleotides are TGTGCCAGCAGCTTGCTACAGGCTGGAAACACCATATATTTT. Translated: CASSLLQAGNTIYF. The rearrangement joins TRBV5-4 to TRBJ1-3, with D possibly TRBD1 on 5 matching bases. CDR1 is SGHNT and CDR2 is YYREEE in the germline V gene (reference sequence). V shed 1 base and J shed 2 bases, with 7 bases lying between them. This CDR3 region has 14 residues.

This clone appeared a few times. The chain carries TRBV6-6 and TRBJ2-1; TRBD2 matches 11 bases. The CDR3 is 15 amino acids. The germline V gene encodes CDR1 MNHNY and CDR2 SVGAGI (reference sequence). V dropped 4 bases and J dropped 6; count of bases not matched to a gene: 5. The CDR3 region is CASSSTSGRVNEQFF. In DNA, the CDR3 is TGTGCCAGCAGTTCTACTAGCGGGAGAGTCAATGAGCAGTTCTTC.

The chain uses TRBV28 and TRBJ2-7; 10 nucleotides match TRBD2. CDR1 is MDHEN and CDR2 is SYDVKM in the germline V gene. With 6 bases clipped from V and 5 bases from J, the junction kept 4 bases outside the gene matches. CDR3 size: 13 residues. The CDR3 region is CASRGTSDHEQYF. The CDR3 DNA reads as TGTGCCAGCAGGGGGACTAGCGACCACGAGCAGTACTTC.

The V and J genes are TRBV7-2 and TRBJ2-1, with D unclear. CDR3 length: 17 residues. Trimming pared 1 base from V and 4 bases from J, leaving 17 bases between. Germline CDR1 and CDR2: SGHTA and FQGNSA. The CDR3 loop reads CASSLDSGMGGYNEQFF. The CDR3 DNA reads as TGTGCCAGCAGCTTAGACAGTGGGATGGGCGGATACAATGAGCAGTTCTTC.

The chain is built from TRBV11-2 and TRBJ2-7; TRBD2 aligns across 10 bases. V shed 0 bases, J shed 4 bases, and the junction held 6 bases outside the gene matches. Germline V gives CDR1 SGHAT, CDR2 FQNNGV. This CDR3 has 16 amino acids. The chain's CDR3 is CASSLETLAGVYEQYF. In nucleotides, the CDR3 is TGTGCCAGCAGCTTAGAAACCCTAGCGGGAGTGTACGAGCAGTACTTC.

The chain links TRBV11-2 to TRBJ2-7; 8 nucleotides line up with TRBD2. Germline values: CDR1 SGHAT, CDR2 FQNNGV. V shed 5 bases and J 3 bases; nucleotides not matched to a gene: 3. CDR3 length equals 13 residues. The chain's CDR3 is CASSTREDYEQYF. The DNA for the CDR3 is TGTGCCAGCAGCACGCGGGAGGACTACGAGCAGTACTTC.

In its sample, this clone was seen once. The rearrangement uses TRBV6-5 and TRBJ2-7; 8 bases are shared with TRBD2. V lost 10 bases, J lost 4 bases, and 12 bases stayed unmatched. Germline CDR1 MNHEY, CDR2 SVGAGI. The CDR3 is made up of 14 amino acids. CDR3 in amino acids: CATSLAGRDYEQYF. CDR3 sequence (DNA): TGTGCCACATCCCTAGCGGGCAGAGATTACGAGCAGTACTTC.

The chain recombines TRBV30 with TRBJ1-4, with D hard to call. Deletions cut 2 bases from V and 10 bases from J, with 11 bases between. The CDR3 has 12 residues. In germline, CDR1 is GTSNPN, CDR2 SVGIG (reference sequence). CDR3 coding DNA: TGTGCCTGGAGTTATGCCGGTGGAAAACTGTTTTTT. Its translation is CAWSYAGGKLFF.

In DNA, the CDR3 is TGTGCCAGTAGCAAGCAGGGGGAGGATCAGCCCCAGCATTTT. It yields the protein CASSKQGEDQPQHF. This rearrangement joins TRBV19 to TRBJ1-5, with TRBD1 matching over 7 bases. The trim removed 6 bases at V and 5 bases at J, leaving 7 bases unmatched. The CDR3 has 14 amino acids. Germline CDR1 LNHDA, CDR2 SQIVND (reference sequence).

This clone was counted a single time. The chain has TRBV5-1 and TRBJ1-5; D unresolved. Germline-derived CDR1 and CDR2 are SGHRS and YFSETQ. The CDR3 extends over 15 amino acids. Between the trimmed V and J ends, which lost 2 bases and 2 bases, there was a span of 11 bases. The CDR3 sequence: CASSFSGSGNQPQHF. The DNA for the CDR3 is TGCGCCAGCAGCTTCTCGGGCTCGGGCAATCAGCCCCAGCATTTT. Full variable domain (remainder filled in from reference TRBV5-1 and TRBJ1-5): KAGVTQTPRYLIKTRGQQVTLSCSPISGHRSVSWYQQTPGQGLQFLFEYFSETQRNKGNFPGRFSGRQFSNSRSEMNVSTLELGDSALYLCASSFSGSGNQPQHFGDGTRLSIL.

On this clone itself: This sample includes further DNA sequences coding for the same CDR3. This chain links TRBV6-6 with TRBJ2-3; no clear D. Trimming took off 5 bases at V and 1 base at J, with 10 bases between the two ends. Germline values: CDR1 MNHNY, CDR2 SVGAGI (reference sequence). The CDR3 has 14 residues. This chain's CDR3 is CASSPPDRTDTQYF. The CDR3 DNA sequence: TGTGCCAGCAGTCCACCGGACCGCACAGATACGCAGTATTTT.

This chain uses TRBV29-1 with TRBJ2-7; D ambiguous. Germline V CDR1 and CDR2: SQVTM, ANQGSEA. This CDR3 has 13 residues. V lost 5 bases to trimming and J lost 5 bases, with 16 bases between them. CDR3 region: CSVRLTGSHEQYF. The CDR3 DNA reads as TGCAGCGTTAGATTAACTGGATCCCACGAGCAGTACTTC.

V is TRBV6-6 and J is TRBJ2-2; TRBD1 or TRBD2 may be the D gene (5 bases each). The germline V and J ends were trimmed by 5 bases and 4 bases, with 14 bases remaining between them. This CDR3 is 15 amino acids long. Per the germline V gene, CDR1 is MNHNY and CDR2 is SVGAGI (reference sequence). The CDR3, as DNA: TGTGCCAGCAGTGACACCGGGACGTCCACCGGGGAGCTGTTTTTT. It codes for CASSDTGTSTGELFF.

CDR3 DNA sequence: TGTGCCAGCAGCTTTTCGGGAAGGGAGGGCGGCTACACCTTC. Its protein is CASSFSGREGGYTF. The chain couples TRBV7-9 to TRBJ1-2; no clear D gene. This CDR3 comprises 14 residues. Germline CDR1 reads SEHNR; CDR2 reads FQNEAQ (reference sequence). V shed 3 bases and J shed 8 bases, with 16 bases lying between them.

The chain employs TRBV27 and TRBJ2-7; D is undetermined. The CDR3 extends over 13 amino acids. Looked up from germline, CDR1 is MNHEY and CDR2 is SMNVEV (reference sequence). V lost 4 bases and J 0 bases, leaving 7 bases between the germline ends. DNA for the CDR3: TGTGCCAGCAGTTCGGGCCACTCCTACGAGCAGTACTTC. The encoded protein is CASSSGHSYEQYF.